One sample yielded the 28 T cell receptor beta chains listed below, sequenced in a study of blood T cells in healthy people across ages. It was with a sample-barcoded 5' primer and a J-beta primer mix that a second PCR of roughly 7 to 12 cycles was run. TCRdb analysed the 5' RACE reads with MiXCR anew, one entry per CDR3 protein. The table has about 780,000 distinct CDR3 sequences, 46% seen once. Source material: blood. Receptors originate from a man older than 75 in good health.

The rearrangement uses TRBV6-1 and TRBJ2-5; 9 bases match TRBD2. The CDR3 runs to 17 residues. CDR1 is MNHNS, CDR2 SASEGT, per germline. V gave up 6 bases and J gave up 5 bases; unmatched junction bases: 16. The CDR3 DNA sequence: TGTGCCAGCAGGCCTCTCAATAGCGGGAGAGGGGGGGAGACCCAGTACTTC. Translated, it gives CASRPLNSGRGGETQYF.

For this clonotype: A much larger clone is a single base away; this may be a read error. V and J are TRBV21-1 and TRBJ2-7; the table names TRBD1, a call not compared with the DNA. TRBV21-1 corresponds to a pseudogene. The CDR3 spans 13 residues. The CDR3: CANGTVAAYEQYF. The CDR3 DNA follows: TGTGCCAACGGGACAGTGGCAGCCTACGAGCAGTACTTC.

This rearrangement joins TRBV4-3 to TRBJ2-7, with D perhaps assigned TRBD1 or TRBD2 (5 bases each). The closer fit of TRBJ2-4 to the DNA end suggests the J call may be wrong. The germline V gene has CDR1 LGHNA and CDR2 YSLEER. This CDR3 contains 13 residues. The CDR3 region has the DNA TGCGCCAGCAGTCACGGCAGGGCGGGCATTCAGTACTTC. It yields the protein CASSHGRAGIQYF.

This clonotype was counted between two and nine times. CDR3: CSAFTSSYNEQFF. The CDR3 DNA reads as TGCAGTGCCTTTACGAGCTCCTACAATGAGCAGTTCTTC. The chain has TRBV20-1 and TRBJ2-1; the D is unclear. The CDR3 loop spans 13 amino acids. With 6 bases removed from V and 0 bases from J, the gap between germline ends came to 9 bases. Per the germline V gene, CDR1 is DFQATT and CDR2 is SNEGSKA (reference sequence).

This clonotype was observed a single time. The chain recombines TRBV20-1 with TRBJ2-1, with TRBD2 identical over 13 bases. The CDR3 loop spans 15 amino acids. Germline-derived CDR1 and CDR2 are DFQATT and SNEGSKA (reference sequence). The trim removed 5 bases at V and 5 bases at J, leaving 6 bases unmatched. The CDR3, as DNA: TGCAGTGCTCCTGGGACTAGCGGGACCCACAATGAGCAGTTCTTC. Its protein product is CSAPGTSGTHNEQFF.

The chain is built from TRBV20-1 and TRBJ2-1; 14 nucleotides match TRBD2. Germline loops: CDR1 DFQATT, CDR2 SNEGSKA (reference sequence). The CDR3 contains 19 residues. J was trimmed by 1 base and V by 0 bases; bases with no gene match: 8. CDR3 sequence reads: CSARDPGTSGGGSYNEQFF. CDR3 DNA sequence: TGCAGTGCTAGAGATCCAGGGACTAGCGGGGGAGGGTCCTACAATGAGCAGTTCTTC.

A few counts support this clonotype. This chain uses TRBV27 with TRBJ2-5, with 8 bases lining up with TRBD2. The ends lost 0 bases at V and 4 bases at J; junction bases unmatched: 4. The germline V gene encodes CDR1 MNHEY and CDR2 SMNVEV (reference sequence). The CDR3 extends over 15 amino acids. The CDR3 region has the DNA TGTGCCAGCAGTTTATCGGGCGGGAGGAGAGAGACCCAGTACTTC. This codes for CASSLSGGRRETQYF.

This clonotype was counted a few times. The chain joins TRBV28 to TRBJ2-5; the match to TRBD1 covers 11 bases. The DNA matches TRBJ2-7 better at its end, which makes the J call doubtful. Germline loops: CDR1 MDHEN, CDR2 SYDVKM. CDR3 length: 15 amino acids. CDR3 nucleotides: TGTGCCAGCAGCCCCAGGACAGGGGGCGCTTACGAGCAGTACTTC. It yields the protein CASSPRTGGAYEQYF.

The chain joins TRBV7-2 to TRBJ1-4; 8 positions match TRBD1. Looked up from germline, CDR1 is SGHTA and CDR2 is FQGNSA. CDR3 length: 14 amino acids. With V trimmed by 1 base and J by 8 bases, 3 bases remained unmatched. In DNA form, the CDR3 reads TGTGCCAGCAGCTTAGATCAGGGGGCGGAAAAACTGTTTTTT. This sequence encodes CASSLDQGAEKLFF.

This clonotype showed up just once. The rearrangement joins TRBV30 to TRBJ2-5; D may be TRBD1 or TRBD2 (5 bases each). The DNA end favors TRBJ2-7, so the J call may be wrong. The germline V gene encodes CDR1 GTSNPN and CDR2 SVGIG (reference sequence). The CDR3 has 14 amino acids. The CDR3 DNA reads as TGTGCCTGGAGTGCGTCCGGGACCACATACGAGCAGTACTTC. Protein: CAWSASGTTYEQYF.

This clonotype occurred a few times. The DNA of the CDR3 is TGCAGCGTTGAATCTAGGGGACTAGCCACAGATACGCAGTATTTT. It encodes CSVESRGLATDTQYF. V usage is TRBV29-1 and J usage is TRBJ2-3; 9 bases agree with TRBD2. The J segment lost 2 bases and the V segment lost 2 bases, leaving 5 bases of the junction unmatched. The CDR3 is 15 amino acids. CDR1 is SQVTM, CDR2 ANQGSEA, per germline.

A single count supports this clonotype. One end of the junction does not line up with germline, which may come from a read error. The V call is TRBV2, the J call TRBJ2-2; 8 bases are a match to TRBD1. Per germline, CDR1 SNHLY and CDR2 FYNNEI. CDR3 length equals 14 residues. CDR3 loop: CAGSEDRATGELFF. CDR3 nucleotide sequence: TGTGCCGGCAGTGAGGACAGGGCCACCGGGGAGCTGTTTTTT.

The genes are TRBV9 and TRBJ2-1; D could derive from TRBD1 or TRBD2 (5 bases each). The V end lost 6 bases, the J end lost 3 bases, and 16 bases lay between the germline ends. The germline V gene has CDR1 SGDLS and CDR2 YYNGEE. The CDR3 consists of 15 residues. CDR3 sequence: CASTPEGSSYNEQFF. The CDR3 region has the DNA TGTGCCAGCACCCCCGAGGGGAGTAGCTACAATGAGCAGTTCTTC.

This clonotype has a count of ten or more. The chain combines TRBV20-1 with TRBJ2-1, with 9 bases aligning to TRBD2. The germline V gene encodes CDR1 DFQATT and CDR2 SNEGSKA (reference sequence). The CDR3 spans 17 residues. J was trimmed by 0 bases and V by 5 bases; bases with no gene match: 11. CDR3 nucleotide sequence: TGCAGTGCTCTGCGGGGGGCTAGCGGGAACTCCTACAATGAGCAGTTCTTC. Translated: CSALRGASGNSYNEQFF.

V and J are TRBV11-3 and TRBJ2-3; 7 bases agree with TRBD2. Per germline, CDR1 SGHNT and CDR2 YENEEA. This CDR3 has 15 amino acids. V shed 5 bases, J shed 6 bases, and the junction held 11 bases outside the gene matches. The CDR3 region is CASSPRGSGRDTQYF. Written as DNA, the CDR3 is TGTGCCAGCAGCCCCCGGGGTAGCGGGCGGGATACGCAGTATTTT.

The CDR3 DNA reads TGTGCCAGCAGCTTTCGTTATGACCCAAGGGCCTACGAGCAGTTCTTC. The encoded protein is CASSFRYDPRAYEQFF. This chain connects TRBV7-9 to TRBJ2-1; D uncertain. Trimming shortened V by 3 bases and J by 10 bases, and 22 bases separated the two germline ends. The V gene's germline CDR1 is SEHNR and CDR2 FQNEAQ (reference sequence). This CDR3 is built from 16 residues.

This clonotype was seen a single time. The chain employs TRBV28 and TRBJ2-3; the match to TRBD1 covers 8 bases. Looked up from germline, CDR1 is MDHEN and CDR2 is SYDVKM. Trimming took 6 bases from V and 4 from J; bases not matched to a gene: 3. The CDR3 extends over 13 amino acids. Here the CDR3 reads CASRQGGSDTQYF. Here the CDR3 DNA reads TGTGCCAGCAGACAGGGGGGATCAGATACGCAGTATTTT.

This clonotype was picked up a small number of times. The chain is built from TRBV7-3 and TRBJ2-1; D might be TRBD2 (5 bases). The germline V gene encodes CDR1 SGHTA and CDR2 FQGTGA. CDR3 size: 13 residues. V shed 5 bases and J shed 8 bases, with 13 bases lying between them. For the CDR3, the DNA is TGTGCCAGCAGCCCCAGACCCGGGGATGAGCAGTTCTTC. It specifies CASSPRPGDEQFF.

This clonotype was counted at least ten times. The V call is TRBV20-1, the J call TRBJ2-7; no clear D gene. The V end was cut by 5 bases, the J end by 0 bases, with 14 bases between. Looked up from germline, CDR1 is DFQATT and CDR2 is SNEGSKA (reference sequence). This CDR3 comprises 14 residues. CDR3 sequence: CSAPTPRVSYEQYF. CDR3 nucleotides: TGCAGTGCTCCGACCCCTCGCGTCTCCTACGAGCAGTACTTC.

Concerning this clonotype: The junction shows a germline mismatch at one end, possibly a read error. This chain connects TRBV6-5 to TRBJ2-7; 11 positions match TRBD1. The length of the CDR3 is 14 residues. Germline V CDR1 and CDR2: MNHEY, SVGAGI. The CDR3 coding sequence is TGTGCCGGCAGTTATGGGACAGGGGGAGATGAGCAGTACTTC. It codes for CAGSYGTGGDEQYF.

This clonotype appeared many times. CDR3 region: CASSFAGRETQYF. CDR3 DNA sequence: TGTGCCAGCAGCTTTGCAGGGAGAGAGACCCAGTACTTC. This chain links TRBV7-8 with TRBJ2-5; D is possibly TRBD1 or TRBD2 (5 bases each). There are 13 residues in the CDR3. Between the trimmed V and J ends, which lost 3 bases and 4 bases, there was a span of 9 bases. The germline gives CDR1 SGHVS, CDR2 FQNEAQ. The full variable domain, in which reference TRBV7-8 and TRBJ2-5 provide the parts outside the CDR3, is GAGVSQSPRYKVAKRGQDVALRCDPISGHVSLFWYQQALGQGPEFLTYFQNEAQLDKSGLPSDRFFAERPEGSVSTLKIQRTQQEDSAVYLCASSFAGRETQYFGPGTRLLVL.

This clonotype showed up just a few times. The chain recombines TRBV28 with TRBJ1-1; D remains unclear. The CDR3 loop spans 14 amino acids. CDR1 is MDHEN and CDR2 is SYDVKM in the germline V gene. Deletions cut 1 base from V and 2 bases from J, with 8 bases between. CDR3 in DNA: TGTGCCAGCAGTTTATATTCGGGAAACACTGAAGCTTTCTTT. Translating it yields CASSLYSGNTEAFF. Filled out from reference TRBV28 and TRBJ1-1, the complete variable domain reads DVKVTQSSRYLVKRTGEKVFLECVQDMDHENMFWYRQDPGLGLRLIYFSYDVKMKEKGDIPEGYSVSREKKERFSLILESASTNQTSMYLCASSLYSGNTEAFFGQGTRLTVV.

This chain uses TRBV20-1 with TRBJ1-6, with unresolved D. The germline V and J ends were trimmed by 5 bases and 7 bases, with 12 bases remaining between them. Germline CDR1 DFQATT, CDR2 SNEGSKA (reference sequence). This CDR3 contains 13 residues. CDR3 bases: TGCAGTGCTCCCATTCTCGGGAATTCACCCCTCCACTTT. Translation gives CSAPILGNSPLHF.

The chain is built from TRBV11-3 and TRBJ2-7; no clear D gene. The CDR3 has 15 residues. Germline loops: CDR1 SGHNT, CDR2 YENEEA. V lost 0 bases, J lost 7 bases, and 16 bases lay in between. CDR3 region: CASSLDSGASNEQYF. CDR3 DNA sequence: TGTGCCAGCAGCTTAGATTCTGGAGCCTCCAATGAGCAGTACTTC.

The V and J genes are TRBV6-5 and TRBJ2-5; 7 positions match TRBD1. Germline CDR1 MNHEY, CDR2 SVGAGI. The ends lost 11 bases at V and 5 bases at J; junction bases unmatched: 14. The CDR3 runs 14 residues. The CDR3 nucleotides read TGTGCCGGCACCCGATCAACAGGGGCGGAGACCCAGTACTTC. Translation: CAGTRSTGAETQYF.

This clonotype was observed once. The chain is built from TRBV4-3 and TRBJ1-2; D is ambiguous. The CDR3 contains 14 residues. Trimming removed 0 bases at V and 8 bases at J, with 13 bases between. Germline loops: CDR1 LGHNA, CDR2 YSLEER. This chain's CDR3 is CASSQDFGDQGYTF. The CDR3 nucleotides are TGCGCCAGCAGCCAAGACTTTGGGGATCAGGGCTACACCTTC.

This clonotype was detected only a few times. The chain carries TRBV7-2 and TRBJ2-1; TRBD2 matches at 7 bases. The CDR3 is 15 residues long. J gave up 9 bases and V 2 bases, and 10 bases lay outside the gene matches. Per the germline V gene, CDR1 is SGHTA and CDR2 is FQGNSA. CDR3 in DNA: TGTGCCAGCAGCTTATATTCAGTTGGCGGGAGTGAGCAGTTCTTC. It codes for CASSLYSVGGSEQFF.

This chain uses TRBV29-1 with TRBJ2-3; D possibly uses TRBD1 or TRBD2 (6 bases each). V lost 6 bases and J 5 bases, leaving 18 bases between the germline ends. This CDR3 contains 14 residues. The V gene's germline CDR1 is SQVTM and CDR2 ANQGSEA. The CDR3 here is CSVGTGTGEDTQYF. CDR3 DNA: TGCAGCGTCGGAACAGGGACGGGAGAAGATACGCAGTATTTT.